These 7 T cell receptor beta chains were all obtained from the same sample, sequenced in a study of blood T cell repertoires in COVID-19. Sequencing was performed with immunoSEQ multiplex PCR; in TCRdb, only in-frame clones are kept and a portion is missing. In the table there are over 100,000 clones, 80% to 85% of which are singletons. Sequencing was done on a sample of peripheral blood. The receptors stem from a man in his 70s with acute or convalescent COVID-19.

The rearrangement joins TRBV5-1 to TRBJ2-1; 8 nucleotides align to TRBD2. In germline, CDR1 is SGHRS, CDR2 YFSETQ. The CDR3 totals 14 residues. Trimming at V came to 7 bases and at J to 4 bases, leaving 7 bases not matched to a gene. The CDR3 loop reads CASVKGLGYNEQFF. CDR3 bases: TGCGCCAGCGTTAAGGGACTAGGGTACAATGAGCAGTTCTTC.

This clone was counted a single time. The chain recombines TRBV27 with TRBJ1-1; perhaps TRBD1 as D (5 bases). The V gene's germline CDR1 is MNHEY and CDR2 SMNVEV (reference sequence). This CDR3 is built from 13 residues. Trimming left V 6 bases short and J 5 bases short, with 13 bases between. This chain's CDR3 is CASSSGRGTEAFF. The DNA of the CDR3 is TGTGCCAGCAGCTCAGGGCGGGGAACTGAAGCTTTCTTT.

V is TRBV28 and J is TRBJ1-5; possibly TRBD1 for D (5 bases). Germline-derived CDR1 and CDR2 are MDHEN and SYDVKM. V was cut by 11 bases and J by 0 bases, with 11 bases left in between. The CDR3 loop spans 13 amino acids. This CDR3 reads CAGGGPSNQPQHF. CDR3 bases: TGTGCCGGCGGGGGTCCTAGCAATCAGCCCCAGCATTTT.

The J gene is TRBJ1-6, the V gene TRBV7-8; maybe TRBD1 (6 bases). The V and J ends lost 5 bases and 6 bases respectively, with 17 bases between them. CDR1 SGHVS and CDR2 FQNEAQ come from the germline V gene. This CDR3 region has 16 residues. The CDR3 sequence: CASSPTAGAGNSPLHF. The DNA for the CDR3 is TGTGCCAGCAGCCCGACTGCGGGGGCTGGTAATTCACCCCTCCACTTT.

This clone was seen a handful of times. The rearrangement joins TRBV4-1 to TRBJ1-2; a weak D match, TRBD1 (5 bases). Trimming removed 2 bases at V and 2 bases at J, with 12 bases between. Germline V gene data show CDR1 as MGHRA and CDR2 as YSYEKL. This CDR3 is built from 15 residues. CDR3 sequence: CASSQSFRENYGYTF. The CDR3 DNA reads TGCGCCAGCAGCCAATCGTTCAGGGAAAACTATGGCTACACCTTC.

V usage is TRBV18 and J usage is TRBJ2-1; tentatively, D is TRBD2 (5 bases). The CDR3 runs 13 residues. V gave up 3 bases and J gave up 6 bases, with 9 bases separating them. Germline assignment: CDR1 KGHSH and CDR2 LQKENI. Here the CDR3 DNA reads TGTGCCAGCTCACCGGACTTGATCAATGAGCAGTTCTTC. Translation gives CASSPDLINEQFF.

This clone was counted once. The J gene is TRBJ2-2, the V gene TRBV10-3; a possible D gene is TRBD2 (6 bases). V was clipped by 6 bases and J by 5 bases, with 16 bases between them. The CDR3 sequence is 15 residues long. Germline V gene lookup returns CDR1 ENHRY and CDR2 SYGVKD. The CDR3 region is CAIRGGVGPTGELFF. The DNA of the CDR3 is TGTGCCATCAGGGGGGGAGTGGGGCCAACCGGGGAGCTGTTTTTT.